Sequencing of this T cell receptor beta chain was carried out in a study of spatial heterogeneity in lung cancer. Via MiXCR, TCRdb re-called the 5' RACE reads, giving one row per CDR3 protein. Here the sample spans tens of thousands of distinct CDR3 sequences, approximately 8.5% being singletons. There are a few counts of this clonotype. Sample time point: sample taken at primary tumor resection. Frozen PBMC, nontumor lung or tumor provided whole RNA, which was sequenced unsorted. The donor population consisted of approximately 68 patients with untreated, early-stage non-small cell lung cancer. The V and J ends lost 5 bases and 1 base, in that order; junction bases with no gene match: 2. Germline assignment: CDR1 SGHTA and CDR2 FQGNSA. CDR3 length equals 14 residues.

V gene TRBV7-2 combines with J gene TRBJ2-3, with 8 bases fitting TRBD2. The receptor was isolated from a male donor with early-stage non-small cell lung cancer. Source: PBMCs, taken at surgery. The CDR3 DNA reads as TGTGCCAGCAGCATGCGGGGGGGCACAGATACGCAGTATTTT. Translating gives CASSMRGGTDTQYF.